A single sample gave rise to the 8 T cell receptor beta chains below, sequenced in a study of identical twins (dated by TCRdb to 2015 to 2016). Libraries were made using 5' RACE. TCRdb lists the instrument as Illumina HiSeq 2000. TCRdb reprocessed the public reads (quality trimming at Q25 with fastp, clone calling with MiXCR) and kept in-frame beta chains. CDR3 protein sequences are deduplicated, and each keeps its most common genes and DNA. The sample includes 500,000 to 550,000 distinct CDR3 sequences, with approximately 22% observed a single time. The ten largest clones add up to 0.91% of the sample. The sample was also reused in another study, on T cells expressing NK-cell markers.

Material: CD4+ T cells sorted from blood. These receptor sequences come from a woman aged 18-35 years in good health.

This clonotype was seen many times. The chain couples TRBV7-2 to TRBJ2-7, with D perhaps matching TRBD1 (5 bases). The CDR3 sequence is 13 residues long. Deletions cut 1 base from V and 1 base from J, with 5 bases between. Germline V lookup: CDR1 SGHTA, CDR2 FQGNSA. The CDR3 nucleotides are TGTGCCAGCAGCTTAGACAGGTCCTACGAGCAGTACTTC. It is translated as CASSLDRSYEQYF.

The chain employs TRBV20-1 and TRBJ2-3; no firm D call. This CDR3 is built from 15 residues. The germline gives CDR1 DFQATT, CDR2 SNEGSKA (reference sequence). In DNA form, the CDR3 reads TGCAGCCTTCGCCTGGCGTTGGCTAACACAGATACGCAGTATTTT. Translated: CSLRLALANTDTQYF.

This clonotype has more than one count but fewer than ten. The V call is TRBV7-2, the J call TRBJ2-3; 10 bases fit TRBD2. V lost 4 bases and J lost 5; bases outside the gene matches: 6. This CDR3 comprises 15 residues. CDR1 and CDR2 from the germline V gene are SGHTA and FQGNSA. This CDR3 is CASSSSSGRVDTQYF. In DNA form, the CDR3 reads TGTGCCAGCAGCTCCTCTAGCGGGAGAGTAGATACGCAGTATTTT.

The rearrangement uses TRBV11-2 and TRBJ2-5; 7 nucleotides align to TRBD2. CDR3 length equals 15 residues. Trimming took 1 base from V and 5 from J; bases not matched to a gene: 7. Germline assignment: CDR1 SGHAT and CDR2 FQNNGV. The CDR3 sequence is CASSLGDGRRETQYF. The DNA for the CDR3 is TGTGCCAGCAGCTTAGGGGACGGGAGGCGGGAGACCCAGTACTTC.

The chain is built from TRBV9 and TRBJ2-3; D is uncertain. Germline-derived CDR1 and CDR2 are SGDLS and YYNGEE. The V and J ends lost 2 bases and 1 base respectively, with 5 bases between them. The CDR3 loop spans 13 amino acids. Written as DNA, the CDR3 is TGTGCCAGCAGCGTGTGGCGCACAGATACGCAGTATTTT. Protein: CASSVWRTDTQYF. The full variable domain, in which reference TRBV9 and TRBJ2-3 provide the parts outside the CDR3, is DSGVTQTPKHLITATGQRVTLRCSPRSGDLSVYWYQQSLDQGLQFLIQYYNGEERAKGNILERFSAQQFPDLHSELNLSSLELGDSALYFCASSVWRTDTQYFGPGTRLTVL.

This clonotype has a handful of counts. This chain connects TRBV20-1 to TRBJ2-7; the D is unclear. Per germline, CDR1 DFQATT and CDR2 SNEGSKA (reference sequence). V shed 6 bases and J shed 0 bases, with 12 bases lying between them. The CDR3 runs 13 residues. Written as DNA, the CDR3 is TGCAGTGCCGTGACCGACACCTCCTACGAGCAGTACTTC. Residues: CSAVTDTSYEQYF.

The J gene is TRBJ2-3, the V gene TRBV11-3, with D perhaps matching TRBD2 (6 bases). The length of the CDR3 is 15 residues. V dropped 5 bases and J dropped 6 bases, with 18 bases sitting between them. The germline gives CDR1 SGHNT, CDR2 YENEEA. The CDR3 nucleotides are TGTGCCAGCAGCCCCATGGCGGGGACCCTGGATACGCAGTATTTT. Translation: CASSPMAGTLDTQYF.

Only a few counts were recorded for this clonotype. The chain has TRBV11-3 and TRBJ2-4; D not certain. CDR3 length: 12 residues. Trimming left V 0 bases short and J 7 bases short, with 4 bases between. Germline assignment: CDR1 SGHNT and CDR2 YENEEA. CDR3 DNA sequence: TGTGCCAGCAGCTTAGAACGGAACATTCAGTACTTC. Residues: CASSLERNIQYF.